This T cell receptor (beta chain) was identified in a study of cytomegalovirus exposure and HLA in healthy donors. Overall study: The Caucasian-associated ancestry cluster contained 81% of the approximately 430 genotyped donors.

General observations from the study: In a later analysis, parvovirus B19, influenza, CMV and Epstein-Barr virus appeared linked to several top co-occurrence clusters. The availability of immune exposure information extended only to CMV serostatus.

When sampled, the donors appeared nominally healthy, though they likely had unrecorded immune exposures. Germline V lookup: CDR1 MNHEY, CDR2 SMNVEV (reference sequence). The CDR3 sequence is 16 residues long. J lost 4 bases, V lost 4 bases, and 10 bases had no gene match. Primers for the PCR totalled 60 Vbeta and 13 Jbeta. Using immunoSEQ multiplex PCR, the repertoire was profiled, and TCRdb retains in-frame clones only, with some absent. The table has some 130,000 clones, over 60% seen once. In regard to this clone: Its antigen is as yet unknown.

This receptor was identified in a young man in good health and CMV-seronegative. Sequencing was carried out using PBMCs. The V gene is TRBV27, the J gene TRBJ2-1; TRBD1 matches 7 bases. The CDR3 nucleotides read TGTGCCAGCAGTTCCCAGACAGGGAGCTCTTACAATGAGCAGTTCTTC. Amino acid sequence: CASSSQTGSSYNEQFF.